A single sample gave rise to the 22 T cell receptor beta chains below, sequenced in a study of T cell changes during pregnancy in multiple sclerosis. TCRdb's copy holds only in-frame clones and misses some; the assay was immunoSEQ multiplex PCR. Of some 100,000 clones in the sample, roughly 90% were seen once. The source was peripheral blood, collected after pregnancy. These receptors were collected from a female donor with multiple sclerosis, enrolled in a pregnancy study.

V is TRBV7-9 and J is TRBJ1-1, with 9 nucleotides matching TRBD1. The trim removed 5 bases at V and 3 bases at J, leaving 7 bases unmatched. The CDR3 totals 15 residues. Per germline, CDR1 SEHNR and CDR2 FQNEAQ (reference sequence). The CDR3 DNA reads TGTGCCAGCAGCCGAGGACAGGGGAGGGACACTGAAGCTTTCTTT. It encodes CASSRGQGRDTEAFF.

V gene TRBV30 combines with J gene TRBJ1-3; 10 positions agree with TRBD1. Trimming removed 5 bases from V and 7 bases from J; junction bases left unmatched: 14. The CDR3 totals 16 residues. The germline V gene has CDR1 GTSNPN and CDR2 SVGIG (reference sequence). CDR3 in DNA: TGTGCCTGGGTAGGGGCTTCGGGGACAGGGGCTAACACCATATATTTT. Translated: CAWVGASGTGANTIYF.

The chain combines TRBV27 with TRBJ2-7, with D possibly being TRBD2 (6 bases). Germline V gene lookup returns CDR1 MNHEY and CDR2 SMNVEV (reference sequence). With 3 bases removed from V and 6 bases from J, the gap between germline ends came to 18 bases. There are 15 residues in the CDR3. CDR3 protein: CASSFRTLSGSEQYF. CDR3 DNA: TGTGCCAGCAGTTTCCGAACACTCAGCGGGTCCGAGCAGTACTTC.

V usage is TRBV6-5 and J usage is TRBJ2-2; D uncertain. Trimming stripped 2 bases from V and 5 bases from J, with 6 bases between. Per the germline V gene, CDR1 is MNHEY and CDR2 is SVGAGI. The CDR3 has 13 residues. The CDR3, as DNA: TGTGCCAGCAGTTACGAGGTGACCGGGGAGCTGTTTTTT. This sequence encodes CASSYEVTGELFF.

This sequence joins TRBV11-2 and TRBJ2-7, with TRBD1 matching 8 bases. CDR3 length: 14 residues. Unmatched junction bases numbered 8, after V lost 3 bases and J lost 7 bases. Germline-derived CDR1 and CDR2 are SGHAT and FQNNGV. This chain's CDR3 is CASSFGQGAGEQYF. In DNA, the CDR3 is TGTGCCAGCAGCTTCGGGCAGGGGGCCGGAGAGCAGTACTTC. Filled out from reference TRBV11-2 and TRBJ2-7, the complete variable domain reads EAGVAQSPRYKIIEKRQSVAFWCNPISGHATLYWYQQILGQGPKLLIQFQNNGVVDDSQLPKDRFSAERLKGVDSTLKIQPAKLEDSAVYLCASSFGQGAGEQYFGPGTRLTVT.

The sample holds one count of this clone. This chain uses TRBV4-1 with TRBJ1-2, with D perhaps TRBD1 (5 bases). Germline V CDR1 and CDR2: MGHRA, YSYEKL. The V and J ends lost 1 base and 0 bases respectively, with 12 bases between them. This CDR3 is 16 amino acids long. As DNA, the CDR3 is TGCGCCAGCAGCCAAGTAACAGGCGCCGCTAACTATGGCTACACCTTC. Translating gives CASSQVTGAANYGYTF.

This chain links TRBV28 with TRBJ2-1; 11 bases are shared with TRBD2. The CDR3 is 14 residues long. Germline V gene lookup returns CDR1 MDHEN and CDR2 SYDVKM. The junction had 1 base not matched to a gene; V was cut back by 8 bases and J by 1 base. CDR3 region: CASLAGGSYNEQFF. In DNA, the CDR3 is TGTGCCAGCCTAGCGGGAGGTTCCTACAATGAGCAGTTCTTC.

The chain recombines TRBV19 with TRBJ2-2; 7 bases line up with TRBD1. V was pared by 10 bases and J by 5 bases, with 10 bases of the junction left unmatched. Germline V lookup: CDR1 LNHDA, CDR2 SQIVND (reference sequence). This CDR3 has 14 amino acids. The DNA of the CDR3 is TGTGCCACTCAAACAGGGGTATCAACCGGGGAGCTGTTTTTT. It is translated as CATQTGVSTGELFF.

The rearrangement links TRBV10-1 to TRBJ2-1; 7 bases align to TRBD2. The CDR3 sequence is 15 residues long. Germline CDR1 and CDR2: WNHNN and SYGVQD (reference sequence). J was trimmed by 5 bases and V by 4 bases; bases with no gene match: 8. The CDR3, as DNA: TGCGCCAGCAGTGTGTATTCTAGCGGTCACAATGAGCAGTTCTTC. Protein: CASSVYSSGHNEQFF.

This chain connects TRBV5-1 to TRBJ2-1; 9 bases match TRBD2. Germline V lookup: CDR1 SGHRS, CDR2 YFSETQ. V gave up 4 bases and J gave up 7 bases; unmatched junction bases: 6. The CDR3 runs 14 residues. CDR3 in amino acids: CASSASGMVNEQFF. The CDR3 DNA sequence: TGCGCCAGCAGCGCTAGCGGGATGGTTAATGAGCAGTTCTTC.

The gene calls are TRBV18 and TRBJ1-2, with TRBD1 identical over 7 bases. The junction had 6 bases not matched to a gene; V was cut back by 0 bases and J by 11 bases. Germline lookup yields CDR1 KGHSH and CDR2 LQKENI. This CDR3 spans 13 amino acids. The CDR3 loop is CASSPPAGQRYTF. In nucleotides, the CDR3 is TGTGCCAGCTCACCACCTGCGGGACAGCGATACACCTTC.

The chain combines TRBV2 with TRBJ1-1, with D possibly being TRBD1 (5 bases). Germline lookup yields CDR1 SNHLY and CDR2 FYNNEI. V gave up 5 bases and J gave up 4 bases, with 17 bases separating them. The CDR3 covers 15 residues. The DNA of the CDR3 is TGTGCCAGCAGTCCCAAGAGACAGAAGAGCACTGAAGCTTTCTTT. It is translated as CASSPKRQKSTEAFF.

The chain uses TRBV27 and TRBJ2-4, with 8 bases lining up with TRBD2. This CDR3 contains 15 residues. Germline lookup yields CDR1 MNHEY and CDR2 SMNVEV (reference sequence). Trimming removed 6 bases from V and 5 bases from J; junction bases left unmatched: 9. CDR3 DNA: TGTGCCAGCAGGCGGGGGGCCGAGACCCAAAACATTCAGTACTTC. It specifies CASRRGAETQNIQYF.

CDR3 sequence (DNA): TGTGCCAGCAGCTTAGACAGCTCTGGGGCCAACGTCCTGACTTTC. Translated: CASSLDSSGANVLTF. The chain recombines TRBV11-3 with TRBJ2-6; no clear D gene. This CDR3 is built from 15 residues. V lost 0 bases and J lost 0, with 3 bases in between. Germline assignment: CDR1 SGHNT and CDR2 YENEEA.

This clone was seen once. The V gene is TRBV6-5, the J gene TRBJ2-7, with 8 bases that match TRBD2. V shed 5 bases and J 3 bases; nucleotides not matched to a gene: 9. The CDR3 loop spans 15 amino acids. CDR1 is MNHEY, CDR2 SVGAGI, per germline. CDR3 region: CASSNPGGGYYEQYF. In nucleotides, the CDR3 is TGTGCCAGCAGTAATCCGGGAGGGGGTTACTACGAGCAGTACTTC.

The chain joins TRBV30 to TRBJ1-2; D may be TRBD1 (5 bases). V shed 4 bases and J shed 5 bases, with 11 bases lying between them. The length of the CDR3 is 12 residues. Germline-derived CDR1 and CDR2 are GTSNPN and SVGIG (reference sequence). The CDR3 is CAWTQGQYGYTF. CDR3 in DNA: TGTGCCTGGACCCAGGGCCAATATGGCTACACCTTC.

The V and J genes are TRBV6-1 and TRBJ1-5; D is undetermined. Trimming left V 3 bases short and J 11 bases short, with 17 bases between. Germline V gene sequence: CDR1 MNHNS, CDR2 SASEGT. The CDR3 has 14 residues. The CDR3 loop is CASSDMSGPGSQHF. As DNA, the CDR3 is TGTGCCAGCAGTGATATGTCAGGCCCGGGGTCCCAGCATTTT.

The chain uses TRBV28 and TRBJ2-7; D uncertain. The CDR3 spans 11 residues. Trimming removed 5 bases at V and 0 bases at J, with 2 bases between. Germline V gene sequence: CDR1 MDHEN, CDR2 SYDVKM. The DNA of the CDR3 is TGTGCCAGCAGTCACTCCTACGAGCAGTACTTC. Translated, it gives CASSHSYEQYF. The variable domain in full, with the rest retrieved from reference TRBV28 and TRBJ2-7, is DVKVTQSSRYLVKRTGEKVFLECVQDMDHENMFWYRQDPGLGLRLIYFSYDVKMKEKGDIPEGYSVSREKKERFSLILESASTNQTSMYLCASSHSYEQYFGPGTRLTVT.

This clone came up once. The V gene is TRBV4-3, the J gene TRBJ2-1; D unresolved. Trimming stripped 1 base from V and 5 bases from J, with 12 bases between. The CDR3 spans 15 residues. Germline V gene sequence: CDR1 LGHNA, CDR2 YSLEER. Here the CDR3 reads CASSQVGLQNNEQFF. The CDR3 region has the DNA TGCGCCAGCAGCCAAGTTGGGCTACAGAACAATGAGCAGTTCTTC.

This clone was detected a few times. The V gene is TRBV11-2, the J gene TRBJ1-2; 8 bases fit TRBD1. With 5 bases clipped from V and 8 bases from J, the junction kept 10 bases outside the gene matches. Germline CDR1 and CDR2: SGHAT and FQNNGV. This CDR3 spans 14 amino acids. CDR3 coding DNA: TGTGCCAGCAGCCCGGACAGGGCCCCTAGGGGCTACACCTTC. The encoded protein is CASSPDRAPRGYTF.

The CDR3 bases are TGTGCCAGCAGCCAAGAAGGGACATCTGGAAACACCATATATTTT. It specifies CASSQEGTSGNTIYF. V and J are TRBV11-2 and TRBJ1-3; possible D gene TRBD1, 6 bases. Germline V gene data show CDR1 as SGHAT and CDR2 as FQNNGV. This CDR3 region has 15 residues. The V gene lost 5 bases and the J gene lost 1 base, with 12 bases spanning the gap.

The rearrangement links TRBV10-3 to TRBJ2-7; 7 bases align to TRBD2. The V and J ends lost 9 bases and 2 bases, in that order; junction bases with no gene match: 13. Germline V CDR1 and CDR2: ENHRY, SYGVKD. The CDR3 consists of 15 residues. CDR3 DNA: TGTGCCATTAGGGGAGGATCTAGCGGCCCCTACGAGCAGTACTTC. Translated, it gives CAIRGGSSGPYEQYF.